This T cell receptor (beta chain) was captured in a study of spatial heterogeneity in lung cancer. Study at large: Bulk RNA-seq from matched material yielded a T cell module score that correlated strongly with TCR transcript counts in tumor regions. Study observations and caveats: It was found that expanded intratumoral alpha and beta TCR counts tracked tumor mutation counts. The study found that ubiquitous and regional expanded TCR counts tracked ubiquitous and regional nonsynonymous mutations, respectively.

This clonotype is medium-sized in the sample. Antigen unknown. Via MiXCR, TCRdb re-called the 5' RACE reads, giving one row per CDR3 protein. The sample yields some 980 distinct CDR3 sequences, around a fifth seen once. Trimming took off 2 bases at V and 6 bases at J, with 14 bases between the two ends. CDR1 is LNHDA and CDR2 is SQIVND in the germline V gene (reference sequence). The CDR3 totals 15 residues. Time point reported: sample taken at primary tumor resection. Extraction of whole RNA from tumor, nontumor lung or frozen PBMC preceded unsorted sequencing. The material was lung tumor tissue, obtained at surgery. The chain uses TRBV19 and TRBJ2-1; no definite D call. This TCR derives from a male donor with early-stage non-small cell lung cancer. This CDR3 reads CASSIIFEEFNEQFF. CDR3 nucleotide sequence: TGTGCCAGTAGTATAATCTTTGAAGAATTCAATGAGCAGTTCTTC.